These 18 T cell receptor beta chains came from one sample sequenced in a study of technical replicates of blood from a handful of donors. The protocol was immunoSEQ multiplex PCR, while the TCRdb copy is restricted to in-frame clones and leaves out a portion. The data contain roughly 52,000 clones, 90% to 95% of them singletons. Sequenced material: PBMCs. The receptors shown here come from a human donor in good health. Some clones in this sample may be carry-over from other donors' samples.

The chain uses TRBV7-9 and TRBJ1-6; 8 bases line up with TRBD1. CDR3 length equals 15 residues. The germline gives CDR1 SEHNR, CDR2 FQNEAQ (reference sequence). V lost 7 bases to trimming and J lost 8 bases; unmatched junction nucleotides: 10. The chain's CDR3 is CASTPDGTGYSPLHF. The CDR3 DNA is TGTGCCAGCACACCCGACGGGACAGGCTATTCACCCCTCCACTTT.

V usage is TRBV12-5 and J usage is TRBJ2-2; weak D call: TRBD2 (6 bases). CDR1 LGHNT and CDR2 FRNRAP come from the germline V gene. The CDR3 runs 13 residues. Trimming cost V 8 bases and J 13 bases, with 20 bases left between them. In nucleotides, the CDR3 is TGTGCTAGTAACACCGCCGGGGGAGCTGGGCTGTTTTTT. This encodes CASNTAGGAGLFF.

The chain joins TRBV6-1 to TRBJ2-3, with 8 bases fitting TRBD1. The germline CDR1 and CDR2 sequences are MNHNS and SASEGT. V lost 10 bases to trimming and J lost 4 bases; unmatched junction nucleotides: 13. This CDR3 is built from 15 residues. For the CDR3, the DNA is TGTGCCACCAAAGGACAGGGCTTTTGGTCAGATACGCAGTATTTT. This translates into CATKGQGFWSDTQYF.

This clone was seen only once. CDR3 loop: CASSPPESSYEQYF. CDR3 DNA sequence: TGTGCCAGCTCACCACCGGAGAGCTCCTACGAGCAGTACTTC. This chain links TRBV18 with TRBJ2-7; no definite D call. The length of the CDR3 is 14 residues. Trimming cost V 0 bases and J 0 bases, with 6 bases left between them. Germline loops: CDR1 KGHSH, CDR2 LQKENI.

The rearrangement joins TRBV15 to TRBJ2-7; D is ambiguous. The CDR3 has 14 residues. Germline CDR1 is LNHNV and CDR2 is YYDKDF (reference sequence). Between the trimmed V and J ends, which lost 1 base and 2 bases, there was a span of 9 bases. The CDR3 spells CATSRGSLAYEQYF. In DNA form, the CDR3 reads TGTGCCACCAGCAGAGGTAGCCTGGCCTACGAGCAGTACTTC.

The CDR3 loop is CASSLGGVGETQYF. CDR3 sequence (DNA): TGCGCCAGCAGCTTGGGCGGGGTAGGGGAGACCCAGTACTTC. The genes are TRBV5-1 and TRBJ2-5, with D tentatively TRBD2 (6 bases). Trimming took 0 bases from V and 5 from J, leaving 11 bases between them. The CDR3 runs to 14 residues. Germline V gene sequence: CDR1 SGHRS, CDR2 YFSETQ.

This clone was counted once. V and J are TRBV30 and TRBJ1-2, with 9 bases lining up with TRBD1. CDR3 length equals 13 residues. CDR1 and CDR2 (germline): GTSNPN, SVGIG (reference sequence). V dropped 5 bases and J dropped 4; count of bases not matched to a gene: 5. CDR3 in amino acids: CAWSTGGGYGYTF. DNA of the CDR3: TGTGCCTGGTCGACAGGGGGGGGCTATGGCTACACCTTC.

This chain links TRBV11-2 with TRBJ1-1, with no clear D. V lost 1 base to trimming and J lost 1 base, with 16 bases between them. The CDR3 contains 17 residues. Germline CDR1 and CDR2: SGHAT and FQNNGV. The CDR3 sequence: CASSLVGRRTSNTEAFF. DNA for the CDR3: TGTGCCAGCAGCTTAGTCGGCAGGCGAACCTCGAACACTGAAGCTTTCTTT.

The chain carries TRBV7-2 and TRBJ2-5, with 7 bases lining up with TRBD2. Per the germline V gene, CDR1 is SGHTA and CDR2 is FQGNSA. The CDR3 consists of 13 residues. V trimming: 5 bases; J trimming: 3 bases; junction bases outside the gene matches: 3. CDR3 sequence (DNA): TGTGCCAGCAGCCAACTAGCGAAAGAGACCCAGTACTTC. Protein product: CASSQLAKETQYF.

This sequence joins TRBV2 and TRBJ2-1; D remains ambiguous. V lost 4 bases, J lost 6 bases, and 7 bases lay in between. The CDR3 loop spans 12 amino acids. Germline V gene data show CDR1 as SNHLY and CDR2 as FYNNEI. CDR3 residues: CASSVPGNEQFF. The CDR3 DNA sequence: TGTGCCAGCAGTGTGCCCGGCAATGAGCAGTTCTTC.

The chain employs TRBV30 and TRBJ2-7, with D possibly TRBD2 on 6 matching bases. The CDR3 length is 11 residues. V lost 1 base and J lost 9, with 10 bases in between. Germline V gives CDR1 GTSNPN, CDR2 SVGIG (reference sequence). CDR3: CAWSAGGVQYF. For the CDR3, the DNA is TGTGCCTGGAGTGCAGGAGGGGTGCAGTACTTC.

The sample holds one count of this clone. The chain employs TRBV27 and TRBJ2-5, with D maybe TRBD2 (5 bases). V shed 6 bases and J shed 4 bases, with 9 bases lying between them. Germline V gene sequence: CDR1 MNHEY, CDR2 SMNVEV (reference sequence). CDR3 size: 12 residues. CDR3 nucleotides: TGTGCCAGCAGGGACTGGGGAGAGACCCAGTACTTC. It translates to CASRDWGETQYF.

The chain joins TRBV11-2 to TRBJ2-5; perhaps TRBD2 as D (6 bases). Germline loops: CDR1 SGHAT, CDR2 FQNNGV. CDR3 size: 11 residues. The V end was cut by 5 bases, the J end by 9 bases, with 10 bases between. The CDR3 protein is CASSQTSPQYF. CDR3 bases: TGTGCCAGCAGCCAGACTAGTCCCCAGTACTTC. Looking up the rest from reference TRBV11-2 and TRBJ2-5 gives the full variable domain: EAGVAQSPRYKIIEKRQSVAFWCNPISGHATLYWYQQILGQGPKLLIQFQNNGVVDDSQLPKDRFSAERLKGVDSTLKIQPAKLEDSAVYLCASSQTSPQYFGPGTRLLVL.

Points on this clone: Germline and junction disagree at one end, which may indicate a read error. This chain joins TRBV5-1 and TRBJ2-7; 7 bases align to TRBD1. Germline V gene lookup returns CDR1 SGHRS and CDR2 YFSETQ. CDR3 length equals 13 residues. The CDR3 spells CASSVTGTYAQYF. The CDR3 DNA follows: TGCGCCAGCAGCGTGACAGGGACCTACGCGCAGTACTTC.

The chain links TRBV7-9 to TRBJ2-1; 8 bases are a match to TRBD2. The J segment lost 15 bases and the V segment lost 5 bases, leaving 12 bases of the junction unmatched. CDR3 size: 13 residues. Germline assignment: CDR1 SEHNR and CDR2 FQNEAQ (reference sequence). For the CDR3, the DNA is TGTGCCAGCAGCCAACTTACGGGACTAGTTTTGTTCTTC. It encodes CASSQLTGLVLFF.

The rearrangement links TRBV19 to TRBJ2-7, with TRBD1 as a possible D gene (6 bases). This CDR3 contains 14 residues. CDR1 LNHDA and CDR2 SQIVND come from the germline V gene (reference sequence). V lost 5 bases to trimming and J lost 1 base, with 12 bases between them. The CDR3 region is CASSAIGQSYEQYF. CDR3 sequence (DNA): TGTGCCAGTAGTGCCATCGGACAGTCCTACGAGCAGTACTTC.

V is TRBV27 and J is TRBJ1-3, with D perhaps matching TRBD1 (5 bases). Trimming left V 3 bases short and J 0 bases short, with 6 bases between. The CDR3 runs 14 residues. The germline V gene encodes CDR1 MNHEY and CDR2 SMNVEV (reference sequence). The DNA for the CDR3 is TGTGCCAGCAGTTTGGGGGGCTCTGGAAACACCATATATTTT. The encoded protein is CASSLGGSGNTIYF.

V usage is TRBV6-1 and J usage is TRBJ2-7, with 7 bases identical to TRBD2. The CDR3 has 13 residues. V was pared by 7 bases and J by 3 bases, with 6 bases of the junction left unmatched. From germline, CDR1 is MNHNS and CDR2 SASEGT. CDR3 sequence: CASTRELLYEQYF. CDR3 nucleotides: TGTGCCAGCACGCGGGAGCTTCTCTACGAGCAGTACTTC.